A single sample is the source of the 27 T cell receptor beta chains below, sequenced in a study of shared clonotypes between healthy human individuals. Measured with immunoSEQ multiplex PCR; TCRdb has only the in-frame clones, and not every one. The top ten hold 0.37% of the sample, which has a few million clones, around 92% seen once. The sample comprised naive CD4+ T cells from PBMCs. Stated subset: CD45RA+ positively selected. These receptors all stem from a man younger than 30 in good health. Some clones in this sample may be carry-over from other donors' samples.

V and J are TRBV5-1 and TRBJ2-1; 14 positions match TRBD2. Germline CDR1 and CDR2: SGHRS and YFSETQ. V lost 0 bases and J lost 7; bases outside the gene matches: 9. CDR3 length equals 18 residues. The CDR3 region is CASSLALGLAGGRNEQFF. The CDR3 bases are TGCGCCAGCAGCTTGGCCTTAGGACTAGCGGGAGGTCGAAATGAGCAGTTCTTC. Full variable domain (outside the CDR3, taken from reference TRBV5-1 and TRBJ2-1): KAGVTQTPRYLIKTRGQQVTLSCSPISGHRSVSWYQQTPGQGLQFLFEYFSETQRNKGNFPGRFSGRQFSNSRSEMNVSTLELGDSALYLCASSLALGLAGGRNEQFFGPGTRLTVL.

Points on this clone: Different DNA sequences within this sample yield the same CDR3. The gene calls are TRBV6-1 and TRBJ2-7; no firm D call. The CDR3 length is 12 residues. CDR1 is MNHNS, CDR2 SASEGT, per germline. Trimming took off 0 bases at V and 4 bases at J, with 4 bases between the two ends. This CDR3 is CASSEARYEQYF. Written as DNA, the CDR3 is TGTGCCAGCAGTGAAGCCCGGTACGAGCAGTACTTC.

This chain uses TRBV5-1 with TRBJ1-2; D unresolved. V gave up 0 bases and J gave up 6 bases, with 9 bases separating them. Germline V gene data show CDR1 as SGHRS and CDR2 as YFSETQ. The CDR3 consists of 13 residues. The CDR3 loop reads CASSLVAGDGYTF. The DNA for the CDR3 is TGCGCCAGCAGCTTGGTAGCAGGAGATGGCTACACCTTC.

This rearrangement joins TRBV10-1 to TRBJ2-7; D remains unclear. Between the trimmed V and J ends, which lost 3 bases and 2 bases, there was a span of 8 bases. In germline, CDR1 is WNHNN, CDR2 SYGVQD (reference sequence). There are 13 residues in the CDR3. This CDR3 is CASSDAVPYEQYF. Written as DNA, the CDR3 is TGCGCCAGCAGTGATGCAGTTCCCTACGAGCAGTACTTC.

The chain uses TRBV9 and TRBJ2-1; no clear D gene. V lost 0 bases and J lost 5, with 12 bases in between. CDR1 is SGDLS, CDR2 YYNGEE, per germline. This CDR3 is built from 15 residues. The CDR3 loop reads CASSVAFTADNEQFF. The CDR3 region has the DNA TGTGCCAGCAGCGTAGCTTTTACGGCAGACAATGAGCAGTTCTTC.

The gene calls are TRBV28 and TRBJ2-1, with 12 nucleotides matching TRBD2. The trim removed 6 bases at V and 6 bases at J, leaving 12 bases unmatched. Germline V CDR1 and CDR2: MDHEN, SYDVKM. CDR3 length: 17 residues. CDR3 sequence reads: CASSHGARTSGANEQFF. The DNA of the CDR3 is TGTGCCAGCAGCCACGGAGCCAGGACTAGCGGGGCCAATGAGCAGTTCTTC. The full variable domain, in which reference TRBV28 and TRBJ2-1 provide the parts outside the CDR3, is DVKVTQSSRYLVKRTGEKVFLECVQDMDHENMFWYRQDPGLGLRLIYFSYDVKMKEKGDIPEGYSVSREKKERFSLILESASTNQTSMYLCASSHGARTSGANEQFFGPGTRLTVL.

This chain connects TRBV5-1 to TRBJ2-2; unclear D gene. Trimming stripped 0 bases from V and 0 bases from J, with 9 bases between. CDR1 and CDR2 (germline): SGHRS, YFSETQ. The CDR3 has 16 amino acids. In nucleotides, the CDR3 is TGCGCCAGCAGCTTGGTGGTCGGCCCGAACACCGGGGAGCTGTTTTTT. Amino acids: CASSLVVGPNTGELFF.

This chain connects TRBV14 to TRBJ2-7, with 8 bases fitting TRBD2. The CDR3 has 16 residues. V was pared by 2 bases and J by 7 bases, with 13 bases of the junction left unmatched. Germline values: CDR1 SGHDN, CDR2 FVKESK. The CDR3 nucleotides are TGTGCCAGCAGCCAATTGGGCGGGAGGTCCCTCAGTGAGCAGTACTTC. It is translated as CASSQLGGRSLSEQYF.

The chain joins TRBV9 to TRBJ2-2, with D perhaps matching TRBD1 (5 bases). V lost 0 bases and J lost 3, with 12 bases in between. This CDR3 contains 16 residues. From germline, CDR1 is SGDLS and CDR2 YYNGEE. Here the CDR3 DNA reads TGTGCCAGCAGCGTAGTTAGTGGGGCGTACACCGGGGAGCTGTTTTTT. Protein sequence: CASSVVSGAYTGELFF.

This sequence joins TRBV7-9 and TRBJ1-2; 12 positions agree with TRBD1. The CDR3 extends over 16 amino acids. Trimming at V came to 4 bases and at J to 8 bases, leaving 11 bases not matched to a gene. The germline V gene encodes CDR1 SEHNR and CDR2 FQNEAQ (reference sequence). This CDR3 is CASSSTPGQGAWGYTF. DNA of the CDR3: TGTGCCAGCAGCTCCACCCCGGGACAGGGGGCTTGGGGCTACACCTTC.

This chain links TRBV5-1 with TRBJ2-7; the match to TRBD2 covers 7 bases. This CDR3 is built from 15 residues. Germline CDR1 reads SGHRS; CDR2 reads YFSETQ. J was trimmed by 0 bases and V by 4 bases; bases with no gene match: 7. Written as DNA, the CDR3 is TGCGCCAGCAGCCTGGGGGGGAGGGCCTCCTACGAGCAGTACTTC. This codes for CASSLGGRASYEQYF.

The V gene is TRBV29-1, the J gene TRBJ2-1; 7 bases match TRBD2. V lost 6 bases to trimming and J lost 10 bases; unmatched junction nucleotides: 15. Looked up from germline, CDR1 is SQVTM and CDR2 is ANQGSEA. The CDR3 has 14 amino acids. The CDR3 region is CSVAGTKNTIEQFF. CDR3 nucleotides: TGCAGCGTCGCCGGGACTAAGAATACAATCGAGCAGTTCTTC.

The chain joins TRBV28 to TRBJ2-7, with 7 nucleotides matching TRBD1. This CDR3 has 13 amino acids. After removal of 5 bases from V and 4 bases from J, the junction contained 5 bases not matched to a gene. CDR1 is MDHEN and CDR2 is SYDVKM in the germline V gene. The chain's CDR3 is CASSAQDRYEQYF. The DNA of the CDR3 is TGTGCCAGCAGTGCCCAGGACAGGTACGAGCAGTACTTC.

CDR3 nucleotide sequence: TGCAGCGTGCGGATTGAAAAACTGTTTTTT. It is translated as CSVRIEKLFF. The V call is TRBV29-1, the J call TRBJ1-4, with D uncertain. Germline V lookup: CDR1 SQVTM, CDR2 ANQGSEA. This CDR3 spans 10 amino acids. V was clipped by 6 bases and J by 7 bases, with 6 bases between them.

V gene TRBV7-9 combines with J gene TRBJ2-1; D possibly uses TRBD1 or TRBD2 (6 bases each). This CDR3 region has 15 residues. Per the germline V gene, CDR1 is SEHNR and CDR2 is FQNEAQ (reference sequence). Trimming shortened V by 4 bases and J by 9 bases, and 19 bases separated the two germline ends. The CDR3 DNA is TGTGCCAGCAGCTCCAAGTCGGGGGCGCGGGGTGAGCAGTTCTTC. Protein sequence: CASSSKSGARGEQFF.

J is TRBJ1-2 and V is TRBV28; D is ambiguous. Germline V gene sequence: CDR1 MDHEN, CDR2 SYDVKM. The CDR3 has 15 amino acids. The V end was cut by 7 bases, the J end by 3 bases, with 18 bases between. The CDR3 coding sequence is TGTGCCAGCATTCCTCTCGACTACAACTACTATGGCTACACCTTC. Translated, it gives CASIPLDYNYYGYTF.

V is TRBV5-5 and J is TRBJ1-5; D is undetermined. Trimming removed 3 bases at V and 9 bases at J, with 10 bases between. The CDR3 totals 12 residues. The germline V gene has CDR1 SGHKS and CDR2 YYEKEE (reference sequence). CDR3 nucleotides: TGTGCCAGCAGCTCGAATCTAGGGCCCCAGCATTTT. It specifies CASSSNLGPQHF.

The chain carries TRBV5-1 and TRBJ2-3; the D is unclear. The germline gives CDR1 SGHRS, CDR2 YFSETQ. V gave up 2 bases and J gave up 4 bases, with 11 bases separating them. CDR3 length equals 14 residues. In DNA, the CDR3 is TGCGCCAGCAGCTTAGGGCAGGTTGCAGATACGCAGTATTTT. Translating gives CASSLGQVADTQYF. The full variable domain, rest sourced from reference TRBV5-1 and TRBJ2-3, is KAGVTQTPRYLIKTRGQQVTLSCSPISGHRSVSWYQQTPGQGLQFLFEYFSETQRNKGNFPGRFSGRQFSNSRSEMNVSTLELGDSALYLCASSLGQVADTQYFGPGTRLTVL.

Comment on this clone: The sample carries other DNA sequences with the same CDR3. The chain links TRBV18 to TRBJ1-2; 12 bases agree with TRBD1. This CDR3 contains 15 residues. Germline V CDR1 and CDR2: KGHSH, LQKENI. V shed 6 bases, J shed 3 bases, and the junction held 5 bases outside the gene matches. This CDR3 reads CASSPGTGGDYGYTF. CDR3 bases: TGTGCCAGCTCGCCGGGGACAGGGGGCGACTATGGCTACACCTTC.

The J gene is TRBJ1-4, the V gene TRBV7-2; 7 bases are a match to TRBD1. J gave up 7 bases and V 5 bases, and 7 bases lay outside the gene matches. CDR1 and CDR2 from the germline V gene are SGHTA and FQGNSA. This CDR3 has 14 residues. CDR3 sequence (DNA): TGTGCCAGCAGCACACAGGGGAGTAGTGAAAAACTGTTTTTT. It encodes CASSTQGSSEKLFF.

This chain links TRBV28 with TRBJ1-3; D uncertain. There are 15 residues in the CDR3. V was shortened by 0 bases and J by 4 bases, with 10 bases between the two germline ends. The germline V gene encodes CDR1 MDHEN and CDR2 SYDVKM. This CDR3 is CASSLWFSGGNTIYF. The CDR3 DNA is TGTGCCAGCAGTTTATGGTTCAGCGGCGGAAACACCATATATTTT.

This clone is a singleton in its sample. This chain uses TRBV27 with TRBJ1-5; TRBD1 might be the D (6 bases). V lost 3 bases, J lost 0 bases, and 9 bases lay in between. CDR1 and CDR2 (germline): MNHEY, SMNVEV (reference sequence). CDR3 length: 15 amino acids. For the CDR3, the DNA is TGTGCCAGCAGTTTGAAGGGACATAGCAATCAGCCCCAGCATTTT. It yields the protein CASSLKGHSNQPQHF.

As for this clone: Other DNA sequences within the sample encode an identical CDR3. V gene TRBV5-1 combines with J gene TRBJ1-1; no firm D call. This CDR3 contains 13 residues. From germline, CDR1 is SGHRS and CDR2 YFSETQ. Trimming removed 0 bases from V and 0 bases from J, with 3 bases in between. CDR3 in DNA: TGCGCCAGCAGCTTGGCTCTGAACACTGAAGCTTTCTTT. Translating it yields CASSLALNTEAFF.

The rearrangement joins TRBV7-9 to TRBJ1-3; the D is unclear. This CDR3 is built from 13 residues. Germline CDR1 reads SEHNR; CDR2 reads FQNEAQ (reference sequence). Trimming left V 5 bases short and J 3 bases short, with 8 bases between. The CDR3 DNA sequence: TGTGCCAGCAGCATGGAGGGTGGAAACACCATATATTTT. This sequence encodes CASSMEGGNTIYF.

This chain links TRBV10-1 with TRBJ2-3; D unclear. The CDR3 is made up of 15 amino acids. V was clipped by 5 bases and J by 1 base, with 13 bases between them. Germline V gives CDR1 WNHNN, CDR2 SYGVQD (reference sequence). The CDR3 region has the DNA TGCGCCAGCAGTCGTGGATTGCCCGGCACAGATACGCAGTATTTT. This gives the protein CASSRGLPGTDTQYF.

In the case of this clone: This specimen includes other DNA sequences encoding the same CDR3. The gene calls are TRBV14 and TRBJ2-3; D ambiguous. The CDR3 covers 14 residues. V was cut by 2 bases and J by 2 bases, with 8 bases left in between. CDR1 and CDR2 from the germline V gene are SGHDN and FVKESK. The CDR3, as DNA: TGTGCCAGCAGCCAACTTGCTTACACAGATACGCAGTATTTT. Protein product: CASSQLAYTDTQYF. The full variable domain, with the rest looked up from reference TRBV14 and TRBJ2-3, is EAGVTQFPSHSVIEKGQTVTLRCDPISGHDNLYWYRRVMGKEIKFLLHFVKESKQDESGMPNNRFLAERTGGTYSTLKVQPAELEDSGVYFCASSQLAYTDTQYFGPGTRLTVL.

The gene calls are TRBV7-9 and TRBJ2-2; either TRBD1 or TRBD2 may supply D (6 bases each). The germline CDR1 and CDR2 sequences are SEHNR and FQNEAQ (reference sequence). This CDR3 has 12 amino acids. CDR3 nucleotide sequence: TGTGCGGCCGAGGGGGGCGACGGGGAGCTGTTTTTT. Translation gives CAAEGGDGELFF.